Listed below are T cell receptor beta chains from one sample, sequenced in a study of immune cell composition in non-small cell lung cancer. Sequenced by immunoSEQ multiplex PCR; TCRdb stores in-frame clones only, minus some. The sample consists of some 7,200 clones, roughly three quarters of them appearing once. Sample: non-adjacent lung tissue. The receptors stem from a human donor with non-small cell lung cancer. Each CDR3 is given with its conserved first and last residue. D genes are given only for firm matches. Part of the rows lack a size; the others show once, few, many or a class for expanded clones.

v_call: TRBV5-1; j_call: TRBJ2-5; clone_size: -; d_call: -; cdr3_length: 13; cdr3_aa: CASSPARLGTQYF; cdr3_nt: TGCGCCAGCAGCCCTGCCCGACTCGGGACCCAGTACTTC
v_call: TRBV2; j_call: TRBJ2-5; clone_size: -; d_call: -; cdr3_length: 15; cdr3_aa: CASSETGSPGETQYF; cdr3_nt: TGTGCCAGCAGTGAAACGGGTAGCCCCGGAGAGACCCAGTACTTC
v_call: TRBV6-1; j_call: TRBJ2-5; clone_size: once; d_call: -; cdr3_length: 12; cdr3_aa: CASYDYRETQYF; cdr3_nt: TGTGCCAGCTATGACTATCGAGAGACCCAGTACTTC
v_call: TRBV15; j_call: TRBJ2-7; clone_size: few; d_call: -; cdr3_length: 13; cdr3_aa: CATSRDAGGEQYF; cdr3_nt: TGTGCCACCAGCAGGGACGCCGGAGGCGAGCAGTACTTC
v_call: TRBV27; j_call: TRBJ1-6; clone_size: few; d_call: -; cdr3_length: 14; cdr3_aa: CASSLWGDNSPLHF; cdr3_nt: TGTGCCAGCAGTTTATGGGGGGATAATTCACCCCTCCACTTT
v_call: TRBV28; j_call: TRBJ1-1; clone_size: -; d_call: -; cdr3_length: 12; cdr3_aa: CASSLLNTEAFF; cdr3_nt: TGTGCCAGCAGCCTTTTGAACACTGAAGCTTTCTTT
v_call: TRBV5-4; j_call: TRBJ1-1; clone_size: -; d_call: TRBD1; cdr3_length: 15; cdr3_aa: CASRPPTGSNTEAFF; cdr3_nt: TGTGCCAGCAGACCTCCGACAGGGTCCAACACTGAAGCTTTCTTT
v_call: TRBV4-1; j_call: TRBJ1-1; clone_size: -; d_call: -; cdr3_length: 13; cdr3_aa: CASSQARRTEAFF; cdr3_nt: TGCGCCAGCAGCCAAGCGCGGAGGACTGAAGCTTTCTTT
v_call: TRBV19; j_call: TRBJ1-1; clone_size: -; d_call: TRBD1; cdr3_length: 12; cdr3_aa: CASGQGGPEAFF; cdr3_nt: TGTGCCAGTGGACAGGGGGGCCCTGAAGCTTTCTTT
v_call: TRBV7-8; j_call: TRBJ1-3; clone_size: few; d_call: TRBD1; cdr3_length: 15; cdr3_aa: CASSADRGIGNTIYF; cdr3_nt: TGTGCCAGCAGCGCCGACAGGGGCATCGGAAACACCATATATTTT
v_call: TRBV7-9; j_call: TRBJ2-7; clone_size: -; d_call: TRBD1; cdr3_length: 14; cdr3_aa: CASSPGQGIGEQYF; cdr3_nt: TGTGCCAGCAGCCCGGGACAGGGGATCGGCGAGCAGTACTTC
v_call: TRBV11-2; j_call: TRBJ2-3; clone_size: -; d_call: TRBD2; cdr3_length: 15; cdr3_aa: CASSFEGRAIDTQYF; cdr3_nt: TGTGCCAGCAGCTTCGAAGGGAGGGCCATAGATACGCAGTATTTT
v_call: TRBV7-2; j_call: TRBJ1-6; clone_size: once; d_call: TRBD1; cdr3_length: 16; cdr3_aa: CASRSRQGGGNSPLHF; cdr3_nt: TGTGCCAGCAGATCCAGACAGGGAGGAGGAAATTCACCCCTCCACTTT
v_call: TRBV2; j_call: TRBJ2-7; clone_size: few; d_call: -; cdr3_length: 11; cdr3_aa: CASSEYYEQYF; cdr3_nt: TGTGCCAGCAGTGAATACTACGAGCAGTACTTC
v_call: TRBV29-1; j_call: TRBJ1-1; clone_size: -; d_call: -; cdr3_length: 14; cdr3_aa: CSVDRGAGNTEAFF; cdr3_nt: TGCAGCGTTGACCGGGGGGCCGGGAACACTGAAGCTTTCTTT
v_call: TRBV14; j_call: TRBJ2-7; clone_size: once; d_call: -; cdr3_length: 13; cdr3_aa: CASSQVSGYEQYF; cdr3_nt: TGTGCCAGCAGCCAAGTCAGCGGTTACGAGCAGTACTTC
v_call: TRBV28; j_call: TRBJ1-5; clone_size: -; d_call: -; cdr3_length: 15; cdr3_aa: CASRTADSTNQPQHF; cdr3_nt: TGTGCCAGCAGAACCGCCGACAGTACCAATCAGCCCCAGCATTTT
v_call: TRBV11-1; j_call: TRBJ1-1; clone_size: -; d_call: -; cdr3_length: 13; cdr3_aa: CASSFGEGTEAFF; cdr3_nt: TGTGCCAGCAGCTTCGGGGAGGGCACTGAAGCTTTCTTT
v_call: TRBV4-3; j_call: TRBJ2-7; clone_size: -; d_call: -; cdr3_length: 16; cdr3_aa: CASSQTGTPTSYEQYF; cdr3_nt: TGCGCCAGCAGCCAAACCGGGACACCGACCTCCTACGAGCAGTACTTC
v_call: TRBV7-8; j_call: TRBJ2-5; clone_size: -; d_call: TRBD2; cdr3_length: 16; cdr3_aa: CASSYRTSGSQETQYF; cdr3_nt: TGTGCCAGCAGCTACCGGACTAGCGGGAGCCAAGAGACCCAGTACTTC
v_call: TRBV6-5; j_call: TRBJ1-4; clone_size: -; d_call: -; cdr3_length: 15; cdr3_aa: CASSYAGLEDEKLFF; cdr3_nt: TGTGCCAGCAGTTACGCAGGGCTAGAGGATGAAAAACTGTTTTTT
v_call: TRBV25-1; j_call: TRBJ1-6; clone_size: -; d_call: TRBD1; cdr3_length: 17; cdr3_aa: CASSAYTGTGLNSPLHF; cdr3_nt: TGTGCCAGCAGTGCCTACACCGGGACAGGACTTAATTCACCCCTCCACTTT
v_call: TRBV12-2; j_call: TRBJ2-1; clone_size: -; d_call: -; cdr3_length: 16; cdr3_aa: CARDRSGGTFYNEQFF; cdr3_nt: TGTGCAAGAGACCGTAGCGGGGGGACCTTCTACAATGAGCAGTTCTTC
v_call: TRBV25-1; j_call: TRBJ1-6; clone_size: -; d_call: -; cdr3_length: 14; cdr3_aa: CASRQGSNHSPLHF; cdr3_nt: TGTGCCAGCAGACAGGGATCGAACCATTCACCCCTCCACTTT
v_call: TRBV4-1; j_call: TRBJ1-3; clone_size: -; d_call: -; cdr3_length: 16; cdr3_aa: CASSQVQGTLENTIYF; cdr3_nt: TGCGCCAGCAGCCAAGTTCAGGGAACTCTGGAGAACACCATATATTTT
v_call: TRBV20-1; j_call: TRBJ2-7; clone_size: once; d_call: -; cdr3_length: 11; cdr3_aa: CSAREVYEQYF; cdr3_nt: TGCAGTGCTAGGGAGGTCTACGAGCAGTACTTC
v_call: TRBV12-5; j_call: TRBJ2-1; clone_size: -; d_call: -; cdr3_length: 14; cdr3_aa: CASARQASYNEQFF; cdr3_nt: TGTGCTAGTGCCCGCCAGGCCTCATACAATGAGCAGTTCTTC
v_call: TRBV5-4; j_call: TRBJ2-7; clone_size: -; d_call: -; cdr3_length: 14; cdr3_aa: CASSLEQGSYEQYF; cdr3_nt: TGTGCCAGCAGCTTGGAACAGGGCTCCTACGAGCAGTACTTC
v_call: TRBV11-2; j_call: TRBJ2-1; clone_size: -; d_call: -; cdr3_length: 14; cdr3_aa: CASSLVIQYNEQFF; cdr3_nt: TGTGCCAGCAGCTTAGTAATACAGTACAATGAGCAGTTCTTC
v_call: TRBV2; j_call: TRBJ1-2; clone_size: -; d_call: TRBD1; cdr3_length: 14; cdr3_aa: CASRDRSTGDGYTF; cdr3_nt: TGTGCCAGCAGGGACAGGTCTACCGGGGATGGCTACACCTTC
v_call: TRBV7-2; j_call: TRBJ1-1; clone_size: -; d_call: -; cdr3_length: 14; cdr3_aa: CASTKEEGGTEAFF; cdr3_nt: TGTGCCAGCACCAAGGAGGAGGGGGGGACTGAAGCTTTCTTT
v_call: TRBV19; j_call: TRBJ2-1; clone_size: once; d_call: TRBD2; cdr3_length: 15; cdr3_aa: CASSISGVSYNEQFF; cdr3_nt: TGTGCCAGTAGTATTAGCGGGGTCTCCTACAATGAGCAGTTCTTC
v_call: TRBV19; j_call: TRBJ1-4; clone_size: medium-sized; d_call: TRBD1; cdr3_length: 13; cdr3_aa: CASRTGWDEKLFF; cdr3_nt: TGTGCCAGTCGGACAGGGTGGGATGAAAAACTGTTTTTT
v_call: TRBV19; j_call: TRBJ1-5; clone_size: few; d_call: TRBD1; cdr3_length: 15; cdr3_aa: CASSMGQRKDQPQHF; cdr3_nt: TGTGCCAGTAGTATGGGACAGCGAAAAGATCAGCCCCAGCATTTT
v_call: TRBV28; j_call: TRBJ1-2; clone_size: -; d_call: TRBD1; cdr3_length: 15; cdr3_aa: CASSFSGTGGYGYTF; cdr3_nt: TGTGCCAGCAGTTTCTCCGGGACAGGGGGGTATGGCTACACCTTC
v_call: TRBV6-4; j_call: TRBJ2-3; clone_size: few; d_call: -; cdr3_length: 13; cdr3_aa: CASSVDFTDTQYF; cdr3_nt: TGTGCCAGCAGTGTGGACTTTACAGATACGCAGTATTTT
v_call: TRBV5-1; j_call: TRBJ2-2; clone_size: -; d_call: -; cdr3_length: 14; cdr3_aa: CASSSQGGTGELFF; cdr3_nt: TGCGCCAGCAGCTCACAGGGAGGGACCGGGGAGCTGTTTTTT
v_call: TRBV7-2; j_call: TRBJ1-1; clone_size: -; d_call: -; cdr3_length: 15; cdr3_aa: CASSLGSRVNTEAFF; cdr3_nt: TGTGCCAGCAGCCTAGGATCCAGGGTGAACACTGAAGCTTTCTTT
v_call: TRBV7-3; j_call: TRBJ2-1; clone_size: once; d_call: -; cdr3_length: 15; cdr3_aa: CASSLLAGEYNEQFF; cdr3_nt: TGTGCCAGCAGCTTACTGGCGGGTGAATACAATGAGCAGTTCTTC
v_call: TRBV18; j_call: TRBJ1-2; clone_size: -; d_call: -; cdr3_length: 12; cdr3_aa: CASSPQGNGYTF; cdr3_nt: TGTGCCAGCTCACCACAGGGGAATGGCTACACCTTC
v_call: TRBV30; j_call: TRBJ2-7; clone_size: -; d_call: TRBD1; cdr3_length: 14; cdr3_aa: CAWRSGQVSYEQYF; cdr3_nt: TGTGCCTGGAGATCCGGACAGGTCTCCTACGAGCAGTACTTC
v_call: TRBV28; j_call: TRBJ2-2; clone_size: -; d_call: -; cdr3_length: 15; cdr3_aa: CASSFGGQETGELFF; cdr3_nt: TGTGCCAGCAGTTTTGGAGGGCAAGAGACCGGGGAGCTGTTTTTT
v_call: TRBV9; j_call: TRBJ1-1; clone_size: -; d_call: TRBD1; cdr3_length: 14; cdr3_aa: CASSETGGGTEAFF; cdr3_nt: TGTGCCAGCAGCGAAACAGGGGGCGGCACTGAAGCTTTCTTT
v_call: TRBV7-2; j_call: TRBJ1-5; clone_size: -; d_call: -; cdr3_length: 13; cdr3_aa: CASSPDRNQPQHF; cdr3_nt: TGTGCCAGCAGCCCTGACAGGAATCAGCCCCAGCATTTT
v_call: TRBV25-1; j_call: TRBJ1-2; clone_size: -; d_call: -; cdr3_length: 14; cdr3_aa: CASLEEGRNYGYTF; cdr3_nt: TGTGCCTCCCTAGAGGAAGGGAGAAACTATGGCTACACCTTC
v_call: TRBV6-6; j_call: TRBJ1-1; clone_size: few; d_call: TRBD1; cdr3_length: 14; cdr3_aa: CASSQGQGNTEAFF; cdr3_nt: TGTGCCAGCAGTCAGGGACAGGGGAACACTGAAGCTTTCTTT
v_call: TRBV19; j_call: TRBJ2-7; clone_size: -; d_call: -; cdr3_length: 13; cdr3_aa: CASSIGGSGEQYF; cdr3_nt: TGTGCCAGTAGTATTGGTGGGAGTGGCGAGCAGTACTTC